These 29 T cell receptor beta chains share one sample of origin, sequenced in a study of blood T cell repertoires in COVID-19. Sequenced by immunoSEQ multiplex PCR; TCRdb stores in-frame clones only, minus some. Here the sample spans 180,000 or so clones, roughly 90% being singletons. The sequenced sample consisted of PBMCs or T cells enriched from blood (not recorded which). The origin of the receptors is a woman younger than 30 who had recovered from COVID-19.

The rearrangement links TRBV4-1 to TRBJ2-7; 10 positions agree with TRBD2. Germline values: CDR1 MGHRA, CDR2 YSYEKL. The V and J ends lost 4 bases and 6 bases, in that order; junction bases with no gene match: 12. CDR3 length equals 16 residues. The CDR3 loop is CASSPLGLAGDAEQYF. The CDR3, as DNA: TGCGCCAGCAGCCCCCTGGGGCTAGCGGGAGACGCCGAGCAGTACTTC.

The V gene is TRBV27, the J gene TRBJ2-7, with 7 bases matching TRBD1. Germline V CDR1 and CDR2: MNHEY, SMNVEV (reference sequence). V lost 6 bases, J lost 5 bases, and 10 bases stayed unmatched. The CDR3 runs to 14 residues. The CDR3 reads CASRVTGWKNEQYF. The CDR3 DNA reads TGTGCCAGCAGGGTGACAGGGTGGAAGAACGAGCAGTACTTC.

V is TRBV30 and J is TRBJ1-2, with D perhaps matching TRBD1 (5 bases). Per germline, CDR1 GTSNPN and CDR2 SVGIG (reference sequence). V was pared by 8 bases and J by 5 bases, with 18 bases between. The CDR3 has 13 residues. The CDR3 DNA reads as TGTGCCGGGGGACGTCTCGATCGGTATGGCTACACCTTC. Encoded protein: CAGGRLDRYGYTF.

The chain joins TRBV19 to TRBJ2-7; a possible D gene is TRBD2 (5 bases). This CDR3 is built from 15 residues. Germline V lookup: CDR1 LNHDA, CDR2 SQIVND (reference sequence). Trimming stripped 3 bases from V and 3 bases from J, with 15 bases between. The CDR3 bases are TGTGCCAGTAGTATGAAGGGAGCCAGCTTCTACGAGCAGTACTTC. Translating it yields CASSMKGASFYEQYF.

The chain has TRBV24-1 and TRBJ2-1; TRBD2 matches 11 bases. Germline trimming cut 3 bases from V and 10 bases from J; bases unmatched to any gene: 7. CDR3 length equals 15 residues. Germline CDR1 reads KGHDR; CDR2 reads SFDVKD. CDR3 nucleotides: TGTGCCACCAGTGATCGCACTAGCGGGAGTGAGGAGCAGTTCTTC. Translated: CATSDRTSGSEEQFF.

The chain carries TRBV5-1 and TRBJ2-6; 12 bases map to TRBD1. This CDR3 is built from 17 residues. V lost 5 bases and J lost 4; bases outside the gene matches: 7. CDR1 and CDR2 from the germline V gene are SGHRS and YFSETQ. Here the CDR3 DNA reads TGCGCCAGCAGGTCCGGGACAGGGGGCGGAGGGGCCAACGTCCTGACTTTC. Residues: CASRSGTGGGGANVLTF.

This chain connects TRBV11-2 to TRBJ1-2, with a possible D match to TRBD1 (6 bases). The CDR3 has 11 amino acids. Germline CDR1 and CDR2: SGHAT and FQNNGV. The V gene lost 6 bases and the J gene lost 7 bases, with 9 bases spanning the gap. In nucleotides, the CDR3 is TGTGCCAGCAGTGAACAGGGTGGCTACACCTTC. Its translation is CASSEQGGYTF.

This clone has only a few counts. V is TRBV9 and J is TRBJ2-7, with no clear D. This CDR3 is 13 amino acids long. Germline CDR1 SGDLS, CDR2 YYNGEE. Trimming cost V 1 base and J 2 bases, with 7 bases left between them. The CDR3, as DNA: TGTGCCAGCAGCGTAAACACCGCCTACGAGCAGTACTTC. Translation: CASSVNTAYEQYF.

The chain joins TRBV6-2 or TRBV6-3 to TRBJ2-1, with 10 bases matching TRBD2. The CDR3 runs 16 residues. The V segment lost 2 bases and the J segment 7 bases; nucleotides outside the gene matches: 8. Germline V gene data show CDR1 as MNHEY and CDR2 as SVGEGT. The CDR3 nucleotides read TGTGCCAGCAGTTACCCCACGACTAGCGGGCAAAATGAGCAGTTCTTC. Protein sequence: CASSYPTTSGQNEQFF.

The chain combines TRBV27 with TRBJ1-1; D unclear. Germline V lookup: CDR1 MNHEY, CDR2 SMNVEV (reference sequence). The CDR3 loop spans 12 amino acids. The V and J ends lost 4 bases and 9 bases respectively, with 12 bases between them. The CDR3 DNA sequence: TGTGCCAGCAGTTCCATCGAGTCAAAAGCTTTCTTT. Its translation is CASSSIESKAFF.

This clone came up once. J is TRBJ1-2 and V is TRBV20-1, with D possibly matching TRBD1 (6 bases). The CDR3 is 11 amino acids. V lost 6 bases to trimming and J lost 8 bases, with 13 bases between them. Germline-derived CDR1 and CDR2 are DFQATT and SNEGSKA (reference sequence). CDR3 sequence reads: CSASKGDGYTF. DNA for the CDR3: TGCAGTGCGAGTAAGGGGGACGGCTACACCTTC.

The chain has TRBV6-2 or TRBV6-3 and TRBJ1-2; 12 bases are shared with TRBD1. Losses at the gene ends were 2 bases for V and 4 bases for J; bases not matched to a gene: 2. The CDR3 contains 15 residues. Germline-derived CDR1 and CDR2 are MNHEY and SVGEGT. As DNA, the CDR3 is TGTGCCAGCAGTTACGGGACAGGGGGCGGCTATGGCTACACCTTC. Its translation is CASSYGTGGGYGYTF.

This clone was counted once. The gene calls are TRBV6-1 and TRBJ1-2; D might be TRBD1 (5 bases). Trimming cost V 2 bases and J 5 bases, with 21 bases left between them. The CDR3 length is 17 residues. Germline CDR1 MNHNS, CDR2 SASEGT. Here the CDR3 DNA reads TGTGCCAGCAGTGAAAATATAGGCAGGGTAACGGCTTATGGCTACACCTTC. Translated, it gives CASSENIGRVTAYGYTF.

The V and J genes are TRBV28 and TRBJ2-2; D is perhaps TRBD2 (5 bases). With 5 bases removed from V and 7 bases from J, the gap between germline ends came to 8 bases. The CDR3 is 12 amino acids. Germline V lookup: CDR1 MDHEN, CDR2 SYDVKM. The CDR3 reads CASSPGIGELFF. The CDR3 DNA is TGTGCCAGCAGTCCGGGGATCGGGGAGCTGTTTTTT.

This rearrangement joins TRBV3-1 (or the pseudogene TRBV3-2) to TRBJ2-1; a possible D gene is TRBD2 (6 bases). Germline V gives CDR1 LGHDT, CDR2 YNNKEL (reference sequence). V shed 6 bases and J shed 2 bases, with 14 bases lying between them. The CDR3 sequence is 15 residues long. CDR3 DNA: TGTGCCAGCAGTCTACTGGGGGGAGCCTACAATGAGCAGTTCTTC. Translated, it gives CASSLLGGAYNEQFF.

The chain is built from TRBV27 and TRBJ1-5; TRBD1 agrees at 7 bases. Germline CDR1 and CDR2: MNHEY and SMNVEV (reference sequence). Trimming removed 5 bases from V and 2 bases from J; junction bases left unmatched: 15. CDR3 length: 18 residues. CDR3 amino acids: CASSQFAGGSHGNQPQHF. As DNA, the CDR3 is TGTGCCAGCAGTCAGTTTGCAGGGGGTTCTCATGGCAATCAGCCCCAGCATTTT.

The chain uses TRBV14 and TRBJ2-7, with 8 bases fitting TRBD1. J gave up 2 bases and V 5 bases, and 5 bases lay outside the gene matches. CDR1 and CDR2 from the germline V gene are SGHDN and FVKESK. The CDR3 covers 14 residues. The CDR3 sequence is CASSARGLAYEQYF. The CDR3 coding sequence is TGTGCCAGCAGCGCCAGGGGGCTCGCCTACGAGCAGTACTTC.

Here the CDR3 reads CASSLRETGADTQYF. The CDR3 coding sequence is TGTGCCAGCAGTTTAAGGGAGACAGGGGCAGATACGCAGTATTTT. The chain couples TRBV28 to TRBJ2-3, with 8 positions matching TRBD1. V was pared by 2 bases and J by 4 bases, with 5 bases of the junction left unmatched. The germline gives CDR1 MDHEN, CDR2 SYDVKM. The CDR3 sequence is 15 residues long.

CDR3 region: CAWSVGGPLNYGYTF. The CDR3 coding sequence is TGTGCCTGGAGTGTAGGGGGCCCCCTCAACTATGGCTACACCTTC. The J gene is TRBJ1-2, the V gene TRBV30; 7 bases align to TRBD1. CDR3 length: 15 amino acids. Germline V gives CDR1 GTSNPN, CDR2 SVGIG (reference sequence). V lost 0 bases and J lost 2; bases outside the gene matches: 6.

The rearrangement joins TRBV14 to TRBJ1-6; D possibly corresponds to TRBD1 (5 bases). CDR3 length: 16 amino acids. Trimming shortened V by 0 bases and J by 4 bases, and 10 bases separated the two germline ends. Germline V CDR1 and CDR2: SGHDN, FVKESK. CDR3 nucleotide sequence: TGTGCCAGCAGCCAAGAAACCAGGGCATATAATTCACCCCTCCACTTT. Residues: CASSQETRAYNSPLHF. The whole variable domain, remainder taken from reference TRBV14 and TRBJ1-6, is EAGVTQFPSHSVIEKGQTVTLRCDPISGHDNLYWYRRVMGKEIKFLLHFVKESKQDESGMPNNRFLAERTGGTYSTLKVQPAELEDSGVYFCASSQETRAYNSPLHFGNGTRLTVT.

The rearrangement links TRBV19 to TRBJ1-2; tentatively, D is TRBD1 (6 bases). Trimming removed 6 bases from V and 3 bases from J, with 11 bases in between. This CDR3 has 13 residues. CDR1 is LNHDA, CDR2 SQIVND, per germline (reference sequence). DNA for the CDR3: TGTGCCAGTAGCAAGGCAGGGGACTATGGCTACACCTTC. Translating it yields CASSKAGDYGYTF.

This chain links TRBV19 with TRBJ2-7; 10 bases agree with TRBD2. Germline V lookup: CDR1 LNHDA, CDR2 SQIVND (reference sequence). The CDR3 extends over 13 amino acids. J was trimmed by 5 bases and V by 3 bases; bases with no gene match: 1. The CDR3 protein is CASSIGTSDEQYF. The CDR3 region has the DNA TGTGCCAGTAGTATTGGGACTAGCGACGAGCAGTACTTC.

J is TRBJ1-5 and V is TRBV6-5, with 12 bases lining up with TRBD1. Germline-derived CDR1 and CDR2 are MNHEY and SVGAGI. CDR3 size: 15 residues. V shed 5 bases, J shed 6 bases, and the junction held 5 bases outside the gene matches. Here the CDR3 reads CASSPGTGGFQPQHF. The DNA of the CDR3 is TGTGCCAGCAGTCCCGGGACAGGGGGCTTTCAGCCCCAGCATTTT.

The V gene is TRBV9, the J gene TRBJ1-2; the D gene is possibly TRBD1 (6 bases). Germline CDR1 is SGDLS and CDR2 is YYNGEE. The V end lost 0 bases, the J end lost 5 bases, and 23 bases lay between the germline ends. This CDR3 contains 18 residues. The CDR3: CASSVEVGFGDRPYGYTF. For the CDR3, the DNA is TGTGCCAGCAGCGTAGAGGTGGGGTTCGGCGACAGGCCGTATGGCTACACCTTC.

This chain uses TRBV30 with TRBJ1-2; D possibly corresponds to TRBD1 (5 bases). Germline V gene lookup returns CDR1 GTSNPN and CDR2 SVGIG (reference sequence). V dropped 3 bases and J dropped 2 bases, with 13 bases sitting between them. The CDR3 extends over 14 amino acids. The DNA of the CDR3 is TGTGCCTGGAGACGGGAGGGGACGAACTATGGCTACACCTTC. It codes for CAWRREGTNYGYTF.

The J gene is TRBJ2-7, the V gene TRBV28; no firm D call. CDR1 is MDHEN and CDR2 is SYDVKM in the germline V gene. With 5 bases removed from V and 6 bases from J, the gap between germline ends came to 14 bases. This CDR3 is built from 13 residues. The chain's CDR3 is CASSPPGRREQYF. Here the CDR3 DNA reads TGTGCCAGCAGTCCCCCGGGTCGGCGCGAGCAGTACTTC.

The chain is built from TRBV7-9 and TRBJ2-3, with 7 bases identical to TRBD2. J lost 3 bases, V lost 5 bases, and 14 bases had no gene match. This CDR3 comprises 17 residues. Germline CDR1 and CDR2: SEHNR and FQNEAQ (reference sequence). Written as DNA, the CDR3 is TGTGCCAGCAGCCTACACCGGGTAGCGGGCCCGACAGATACGCAGTATTTT. Translating gives CASSLHRVAGPTDTQYF.

This clone has a handful of counts. The CDR3 loop reads CASSPETGLYGYTF. The CDR3 DNA sequence: TGTGCCAGCAGCCCTGAGACAGGCCTCTATGGCTACACCTTC. The gene calls are TRBV7-9 and TRBJ1-2; possible D gene TRBD1, 6 bases. V lost 5 bases, J lost 4 bases, and 14 bases lay in between. The germline V gene encodes CDR1 SEHNR and CDR2 FQNEAQ (reference sequence). The CDR3 runs to 14 residues.

This CDR3 reads CASSSGIYGYTF. CDR3 in DNA: TGTGCCAGCAGCTCCGGGATCTATGGCTACACCTTC. J is TRBJ1-2 and V is TRBV5-8; unclear D gene. Trimming stripped 3 bases from V and 4 bases from J, with 7 bases between. Germline lookup yields CDR1 SGHTS and CDR2 YDEGEE. The CDR3 extends over 12 amino acids.